This T cell receptor beta chain was captured in a study of shared clonotypes between healthy human individuals. Overall study findings and caveats: There were few donors, and this limited the genetic and exposure-history diversity represented. Rarefaction exposed incomplete sorted-subset sequencing despite large depth. Across several donors, naive CD4 shared roughly 5%, naive CD8 around 3.5%, memory CD4 less than 2.5%, memory CD8 0.4% to 0.5%.

CDR1 and CDR2 (germline): SNHLY, FYNNEI. V shed 2 bases and J shed 6 bases, with 19 bases lying between them. The CDR3 covers 16 residues. Notes on this clone: Its antigen is still unknown.

The study drew all its donors from Caucasian adults living in Nashville, Tennessee. Libraries were prepared by immunoSEQ multiplex PCR; TCRdb keeps only in-frame clonotypes and omits some of them. The sample includes roughly 2,300,000 clones, around 93% of them seen just once. The TCR comes from a man aged 18-30 years in good health. Some clones in this sample may be carry-over from other donors' samples. The sequencing input was naive CD4+ T cells from PBMCs. As for subset: CD45RA+ positively selected. The chain couples TRBV2 to TRBJ1-1; weak D call: TRBD1 (5 bases). The chain's CDR3 is CASSETNPTEVAEAFF. The CDR3 region has the DNA TGTGCCAGCAGTGAAACTAATCCGACAGAGGTAGCTGAAGCTTTCTTT.